This T cell receptor beta chain was identified during a study of PD-L1 blockade in urothelial cancer. General study findings and limits: Below-median pretreatment blood TCR clonality predicted better survival.

Notes on this clone: As yet, its antigen is unknown.

TCRdb keeps only in-frame clones here, not all; method: immunoSEQ multiplex PCR. This sample has about 51,000 clones, with around 87% found just once. CDR3 length equals 13 residues. Between the trimmed V and J ends, which lost 8 bases and 5 bases, there was a span of 15 bases. Germline values: CDR1 SGHAT, CDR2 FQNNGV. V and J are TRBV11-2 and TRBJ1-1, with D perhaps TRBD1 (5 bases). Sample: PBMCs, taken around atezolizumab (anti-PD-L1) treatment. This TCR was sampled from a man aged 60-69 years with urothelial cancer. The CDR3 DNA sequence: TGTGCCAGCGGACCAGGGTTAGGGACTGAAGCTTTCTTT. Translating gives CASGPGLGTEAFF.